This T cell receptor beta chain was found in a study of glioma-infiltrating T cells. Study-level points and caveats: Only very few CDR3 sequences appeared in both tissue and blood. Non-neoplastic patients had below-expected tissue-blood divergence, while all gliomas exceeded expectation.

Germline lookup yields CDR1 KGHSH and CDR2 LQKENI. V gave up 2 bases and J gave up 12 bases, with 16 bases separating them. The CDR3 length is 13 residues. With respect to this clonotype: Its cognate antigen is unknown. A read error may be the cause here, since a much bigger clone is one base away.

The iRepertoire nested amplicon-rescue multiplex PCR amplified TCR alpha and beta CDR3s from RNA. MiXCR, run by TCRdb on the multiplex PCR reads, gives a single entry per CDR3 protein. Among around 190,000 distinct CDR3 sequences listed, around 40% were seen once. The sequenced sample consisted of glioma tissue, nonneoplastic brain tissue, or PBMCs (not recorded which). The genes are TRBV18 and TRBJ1-1, with D possibly TRBD1 on 6 matching bases. This clonotype was sampled from a human donor with low-grade glioma or glioblastoma, undergoing nonglioma brain surgery, or in good health (not recorded which). The CDR3 coding sequence is TGTGCCAGCTCACCAAGGGACATGGACGCTTCTTTCTTT. It is translated as CASSPRDMDASFF.